These 24 T cell receptor beta chains were all obtained from the same sample, sequenced in a study of radiotherapy plus CTLA-4 blockade in lung cancer (dated by TCRdb to the late 2010s). The library was produced with the immunoSEQ multiplex PCR assay. This immuneACCESS table, as held by TCRdb, lists in-frame sequences with V and J called but not all clones. Of the missing ones, under half trace to an unresolved V gene in checked studies; the others have no known cause. Present in this sample are some 110,000 clones, around 84% of which were seen just once. Approximately 3.5% of the sample is in the top ten clones. The material was peripheral blood, obtained from a patient treated with radiotherapy plus ipilimumab. These receptor sequences come from a human donor with non-small cell lung cancer that progressed on radiotherapy plus ipilimumab. Some clones in this sample may be carry-over from other donors' samples.

This clone was counted a few times. The chain uses TRBV5-1 and TRBJ2-2; maybe TRBD2 (7 bases). Per the germline V gene, CDR1 is SGHRS and CDR2 is YFSETQ. V was pared by 3 bases and J by 0 bases, with 18 bases between. CDR3 length: 18 amino acids. The CDR3 bases are TGCGCCAGCAGCTCCAGTGGACGGGGGGCTCCGAACACCGGGGAGCTGTTTTTT. Its protein is CASSSSGRGAPNTGELFF.

This chain links TRBV7-3 with TRBJ2-7; 7 nucleotides agree with TRBD1. After removal of 4 bases from V and 0 bases from J, the junction contained 6 bases not matched to a gene. The CDR3 has 15 amino acids. CDR1 and CDR2 from the germline V gene are SGHTA and FQGTGA. CDR3 residues: CASSWDRGPSYEQYF. The CDR3 DNA sequence: TGTGCCAGCAGCTGGGATAGGGGGCCCTCCTACGAGCAGTACTTC.

The chain is built from TRBV29-1 and TRBJ1-4; D gene uncertain. Germline lookup yields CDR1 SQVTM and CDR2 ANQGSEA. The CDR3 covers 13 residues. The V end lost 7 bases, the J end lost 5 bases, and 14 bases lay between the germline ends. CDR3 sequence (DNA): TGCAGCGGCGGAACCCCGGGAAATGAAAAACTGTTTTTT. Translation gives CSGGTPGNEKLFF.

This clone was found once. This sequence joins TRBV28 and TRBJ1-4; D may be TRBD1 (5 bases). The CDR3 sequence is 14 residues long. Trimming shortened V by 8 bases and J by 8 bases, and 18 bases separated the two germline ends. Germline CDR1 is MDHEN and CDR2 is SYDVKM. The CDR3 nucleotides are TGTGCCAGCCAAAAGGGACTCGATGCGGAAAAACTGTTTTTT. Residues: CASQKGLDAEKLFF.

The chain combines TRBV11-1 with TRBJ1-2, with a possible D match to TRBD1 (6 bases). This CDR3 comprises 14 residues. Trimming shortened V by 7 bases and J by 2 bases, and 14 bases separated the two germline ends. Germline V gene data show CDR1 as SGHAT and CDR2 as FQDESV (reference sequence). The CDR3 loop reads CASTPGQGNYGYTF. The CDR3 coding sequence is TGTGCCAGCACCCCGGGCCAGGGGAACTATGGCTACACCTTC.

V usage is TRBV5-1 and J usage is TRBJ2-3; 11 nucleotides line up with TRBD2. J lost 4 bases, V lost 4 bases, and 8 bases had no gene match. Looked up from germline, CDR1 is SGHRS and CDR2 is YFSETQ. The CDR3 extends over 16 amino acids. For the CDR3, the DNA is TGCGCCAGCAGCCTGGACCTACTAGCGGGGGCAGATACGCAGTATTTT. Translated, it gives CASSLDLLAGADTQYF.

The chain joins TRBV7-2 to TRBJ1-2; 12 bases match TRBD1. In germline, CDR1 is SGHTA, CDR2 FQGNSA. The CDR3 is made up of 15 amino acids. With V trimmed by 5 bases and J by 8 bases, 9 bases remained unmatched. This CDR3 is CASSLGGQGALGYTF. DNA for the CDR3: TGTGCCAGCAGCCTTGGGGGACAGGGGGCTTTGGGCTACACCTTC.

The gene calls are TRBV7-3 and TRBJ2-7; D may be TRBD1 (7 bases). The ends were cut back, 6 bases at V and 3 bases at J, with 18 bases in the middle. CDR1 is SGHTA and CDR2 is FQGTGA in the germline V gene. The CDR3 is 15 amino acids. CDR3 region: CASRLSQGGYYEQYF. The CDR3 bases are TGTGCCAGCAGGTTGTCTCAGGGGGGATACTACGAGCAGTACTTC.

The chain employs TRBV6-1 and TRBJ2-7; 8 bases line up with TRBD2. The CDR3 sequence is 15 residues long. In germline, CDR1 is MNHNS, CDR2 SASEGT. Trimming took 2 bases from V and 4 from J; bases not matched to a gene: 7. The CDR3 sequence: CASSENWRGDYEQYF. In nucleotides, the CDR3 is TGTGCCAGCAGTGAAAATTGGCGGGGGGATTACGAGCAGTACTTC.

The J gene is TRBJ2-7, the V gene TRBV11-2, with a possible D match to TRBD1 (6 bases). The CDR3 is 15 residues long. Trimming shortened V by 1 base and J by 5 bases, and 15 bases separated the two germline ends. CDR1 and CDR2 (germline): SGHAT, FQNNGV. CDR3 sequence: CASSLVPGVPHEQYF. The CDR3 coding sequence is TGTGCCAGCAGCTTAGTTCCAGGGGTCCCCCACGAGCAGTACTTC.

The V gene is TRBV19, the J gene TRBJ1-1; tentatively, D is TRBD1 (6 bases). CDR1 and CDR2 from the germline V gene are LNHDA and SQIVND (reference sequence). Trimming removed 11 bases at V and 11 bases at J, with 15 bases between. The CDR3 is made up of 10 amino acids. The CDR3: CAGHRAGAFF. CDR3 DNA sequence: TGTGCCGGTCACAGGGCGGGGGCTTTCTTT.

The rearrangement uses TRBV7-2 and TRBJ1-5; 8 positions agree with TRBD1. Losses at the gene ends were 5 bases for V and 5 bases for J; bases not matched to a gene: 2. The germline V gene has CDR1 SGHTA and CDR2 FQGNSA. This CDR3 region has 13 residues. Here the CDR3 DNA reads TGTGCCAGCAGCCTACAGGGGGATCAGCCCCAGCATTTT. Translating it yields CASSLQGDQPQHF.

V and J are TRBV11-2 and TRBJ1-6; D is ambiguous. This CDR3 region has 14 residues. V lost 7 bases and J 6 bases, leaving 13 bases between the germline ends. Germline V gene lookup returns CDR1 SGHAT and CDR2 FQNNGV. CDR3 DNA sequence: TGTGCCAGCACCCTCAGGAGGGCTAATTCACCCCTCCACTTT. This translates into CASTLRRANSPLHF. The variable domain in full, completed from reference TRBV11-2 and TRBJ1-6, reads EAGVAQSPRYKIIEKRQSVAFWCNPISGHATLYWYQQILGQGPKLLIQFQNNGVVDDSQLPKDRFSAERLKGVDSTLKIQPAKLEDSAVYLCASTLRRANSPLHFGNGTRLTVT.

This chain links TRBV29-1 with TRBJ1-2, with a weak D call TRBD1 (6 bases). This CDR3 is 13 amino acids long. V was pared by 5 bases and J by 5 bases, with 15 bases between. Germline CDR1 SQVTM, CDR2 ANQGSEA. CDR3 coding DNA: TGCAGCGTTCGGCCAGGGGAGGGATATGGCTACACCTTC. Translation: CSVRPGEGYGYTF.

The V call is TRBV5-1, the J call TRBJ2-7, with 7 bases that match TRBD2. Per the germline V gene, CDR1 is SGHRS and CDR2 is YFSETQ. CDR3 size: 15 residues. With 0 bases clipped from V and 1 base from J, the junction kept 4 bases outside the gene matches. The CDR3 DNA reads as TGCGCCAGCAGCTTGGGGGCGGGGGATTCCTACGAGCAGTACTTC. Protein: CASSLGAGDSYEQYF.

The V and J genes are TRBV18 and TRBJ2-3, with D possibly being TRBD1 (6 bases). The CDR3 extends over 16 amino acids. Trimming shortened V by 1 base and J by 5 bases, and 16 bases separated the two germline ends. Germline-derived CDR1 and CDR2 are KGHSH and LQKENI. The CDR3 loop is CASSPLQQGVGDTQYF. The CDR3 nucleotides read TGTGCCAGCTCACCACTCCAACAGGGAGTAGGAGATACGCAGTATTTT.

The chain employs TRBV19 and TRBJ2-1; 10 bases align to TRBD2. V lost 0 bases, J lost 2 bases, and 4 bases stayed unmatched. Germline CDR1 is LNHDA and CDR2 is SQIVND (reference sequence). This CDR3 spans 17 amino acids. DNA for the CDR3: TGTGCCAGTAGTATAGACTTTGGACTAGCGGCCTACAATGAGCAGTTCTTC. Residues: CASSIDFGLAAYNEQFF.

The V gene is TRBV19, the J gene TRBJ1-1; the D gene is possibly TRBD1 (5 bases). The CDR3 length is 16 residues. Germline-derived CDR1 and CDR2 are LNHDA and SQIVND (reference sequence). V was shortened by 3 bases and J by 3 bases, with 17 bases between the two germline ends. CDR3 in DNA: TGTGCCAGTAGTATTGGTAGGGCAGGGCGTCACACTGAAGCTTTCTTT. Translated: CASSIGRAGRHTEAFF.

This rearrangement joins TRBV28 to TRBJ1-1; the D gene is possibly TRBD1 (5 bases). Trimming cost V 5 bases and J 7 bases, with 29 bases left between them. The CDR3 is 18 residues long. Germline loops: CDR1 MDHEN, CDR2 SYDVKM. In DNA, the CDR3 is TGTGCCAGCAGTCCTAGCTACCAGGGACCGATGAAGGGCTATGAAGCTTTCTTT. Encoded protein: CASSPSYQGPMKGYEAFF.

V usage is TRBV5-8 and J usage is TRBJ1-4; the D is unclear. V lost 5 bases and J lost 4, with 12 bases in between. The CDR3 spans 14 residues. The V gene's germline CDR1 is SGHTS and CDR2 YDEGEE. CDR3 nucleotides: TGTGCCAGCAGTGGATTAGGGAGTAATGAAAAACTGTTTTTT. This encodes CASSGLGSNEKLFF.

This rearrangement joins TRBV19 to TRBJ1-2; a possible D gene is TRBD1 (6 bases). Trimming left V 5 bases short and J 2 bases short, with 18 bases between. Germline assignment: CDR1 LNHDA and CDR2 SQIVND (reference sequence). The CDR3 is made up of 16 amino acids. This CDR3 reads CASSPGEGGLNYGYTF. CDR3 in DNA: TGTGCCAGTAGTCCAGGCGAGGGGGGCTTGAACTATGGCTACACCTTC.

The chain is built from TRBV12-5 and TRBJ1-1, with D hard to call. The CDR3 is made up of 14 amino acids. V shed 1 base and J shed 0 bases, with 6 bases lying between them. The V gene's germline CDR1 is LGHNT and CDR2 FRNRAP. CDR3 coding DNA: TGTGCTAGTGGTTTGGACGGCATGAACACTGAAGCTTTCTTT. Its translation: CASGLDGMNTEAFF.

This chain joins TRBV7-2 and TRBJ2-1; no definite D call. Germline assignment: CDR1 SGHTA and CDR2 FQGNSA. This CDR3 is built from 14 residues. Trimming took 1 base from V and 8 from J, leaving 12 bases between them. This CDR3 reads CASSLELVFDEQFF. The CDR3 bases are TGTGCCAGCAGCTTAGAGTTAGTGTTCGATGAGCAGTTCTTC.

This chain links TRBV4-3 with TRBJ2-2; D gene ambiguous. V lost 4 bases to trimming and J lost 4 bases, with 10 bases between them. In germline, CDR1 is LGHNA, CDR2 YSLEER. CDR3 length: 14 residues. The CDR3 protein is CASSRGISTGELFF. CDR3 bases: TGCGCCAGCAGCCGGGGAATTAGCACCGGGGAGCTGTTTTTT.